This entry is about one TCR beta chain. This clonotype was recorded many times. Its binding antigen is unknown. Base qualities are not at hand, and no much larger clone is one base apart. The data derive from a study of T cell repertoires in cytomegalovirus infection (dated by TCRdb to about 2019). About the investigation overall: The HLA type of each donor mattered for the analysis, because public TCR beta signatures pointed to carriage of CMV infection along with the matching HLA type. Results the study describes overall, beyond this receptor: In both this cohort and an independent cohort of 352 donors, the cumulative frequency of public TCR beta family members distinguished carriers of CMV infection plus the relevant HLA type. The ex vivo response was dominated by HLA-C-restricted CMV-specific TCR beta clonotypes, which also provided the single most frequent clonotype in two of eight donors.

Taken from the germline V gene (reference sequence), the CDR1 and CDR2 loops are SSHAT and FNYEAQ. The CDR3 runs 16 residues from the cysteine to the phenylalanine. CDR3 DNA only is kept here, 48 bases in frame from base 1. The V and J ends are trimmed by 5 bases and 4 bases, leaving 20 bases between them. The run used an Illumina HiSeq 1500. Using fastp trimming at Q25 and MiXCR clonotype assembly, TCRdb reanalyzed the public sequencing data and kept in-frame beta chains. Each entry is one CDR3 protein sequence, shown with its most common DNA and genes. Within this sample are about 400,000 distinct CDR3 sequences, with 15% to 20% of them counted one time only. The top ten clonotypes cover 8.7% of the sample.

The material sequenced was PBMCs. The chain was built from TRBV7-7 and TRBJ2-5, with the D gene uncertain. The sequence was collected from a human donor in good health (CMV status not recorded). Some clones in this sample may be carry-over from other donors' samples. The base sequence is TGTGCCAGCAGCGTAGGGTCCTCCGCCAACCCAGAGACCCAGTACTTC. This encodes CASSVGSSANPETQYF.